This TCR beta chain derives from a study of glioma-infiltrating T cells after dendritic cell vaccination. Study information: Patients received autologous tumor lysate-pulsed dendritic cell vaccination between about 2003 and 2013.

Some clones are missing from TCRdb's copy, which holds only in-frame ones; the method was immunoSEQ multiplex PCR. The repertoire includes about 92,000 clones, 85% to 90% of them detected once, and approximately 15% sits in the top ten. CDR3 size: 14 residues. Trimming pared 0 bases from V and 6 bases from J, leaving 10 bases between. Germline V gives CDR1 MNHNS, CDR2 SASEGT. Isocitrate dehydrogenase mutation was absent in all glioblastoma patients. Blood PBMC samples: pre-vaccination, two weeks post third vaccination, and at tumor progression. The receptor was isolated from a human donor with glioblastoma. This chain links TRBV6-1 with TRBJ2-3, with D perhaps TRBD1 (7 bases). This specimen was blood, taken before dendritic cell vaccination. The CDR3 DNA sequence: TGTGCCAGCAGTGAAGCCCCAGGGGGGGATACGCAGTATTTT. Translation: CASSEAPGGDTQYF.